The clone carrying this T cell receptor beta chain was recorded a few times. These data come from a study of blood T cells in healthy people across ages. Together with a sample-barcoded 5' primer, a J-beta primer mix was included in a second PCR lasting about 6 to 11 cycles. Every sample produced at least 3 million CDR3-containing paired-end reads. Each CDR3 protein gets one entry after TCRdb re-called the 5' RACE reads with MiXCR. The repertoire holds over 1,500,000 distinct CDR3 sequences, with roughly two fifths as singletons. From germline, CDR1 is SGHTA and CDR2 FQGNSA. The CDR3 is 11 residues long. Trimming stripped 2 bases from V and 7 bases from J, with 5 bases between.

This receptor was taken from a human donor in good health. Sample: blood. The V call is TRBV7-2, the J call TRBJ2-5, with D uncertain. In nucleotides, the CDR3 is TGTGCCAGCAGCTTATTAGTGACCCAGTACTTC. Translating gives CASSLLVTQYF.